The subject of this entry is one T cell receptor (beta chain). Antigen unknown. TCRdb's copy holds only in-frame clones and misses some; the assay was immunoSEQ multiplex PCR. The profile covers approximately 260,000 clones, with 80% to 90% appearing a single time and less than 1.2% taken by the ten largest. The validation cohort, a group of 130 or so subjects, included the donors and was separate from the roughly 700-subject first cohort. The sample belongs to a study of cytomegalovirus exposure and HLA in healthy donors. Broader study findings: Researchers reported that a few CMV-associated chains were confirmed in vitro as CMV antigen-specific. For cytomegalovirus status, the classifier reportedly gave diagnoses with high specificity and sensitivity. Researchers counted over 150 TCR beta chains as cytomegalovirus-associated.

The CDR3 is made up of 21 amino acids. The V gene end was trimmed by 4 bases and the J gene end by 5 bases; junction bases not matched to a gene: 28. Germline V gene lookup returns CDR1 MNHEY and CDR2 SMNVEV (reference sequence). The chain carries TRBV27 and TRBJ2-7, with 8 nucleotides matching TRBD1. Sequences were obtained from PBMCs. The TCR sequence derives from a woman between 18 and 29 years old in good health and CMV-seronegative. This chain's CDR3 is CASSSTPPVIKATGVSHEQYF. The CDR3 bases are TGTGCCAGCAGTTCCACACCCCCCGTGATCAAAGCGACAGGGGTAAGCCACGAGCAGTACTTC.